Below, 7 T cell receptor beta chains from the same sample are listed, as sequenced in a study of regulatory T cells in long-lasting Graves disease (dated by TCRdb to about 2021). Receptors were amplified or captured by multiplex PCR. Instrument used: Illumina HiSeq 4000. CDR3 regions were amplified by Arm-PCR with iRepertoire HTBI primers to construct TCR beta libraries. TCRdb's own reprocessing of the public reads used fastp at Q25 and MiXCR and kept productive beta chains. Records with the same CDR3 protein are collapsed into one entry carrying the most frequent genes and DNA. The sample data list approximately 400,000 distinct CDR3 sequences, and 15% of these were observed just once. The top ten constitute 22% of the sample. Interpreted using the paper, the time point label stands for: newly diagnosed GD, antithyroid drugs for less than 3 months. For both TCR sequencing and RNA sequencing, RNA was extracted from PBMCs using TRIzol.

The sequencing used peripheral blood mononuclear cells (PBMCs), collected at new diagnosis, from a patient treated with antithyroid drugs. All receptors come from a female donor with Graves disease.

This clonotype was recorded at least ten times. V usage is TRBV11-2 and J usage is TRBJ1-4; D is uncertain. This CDR3 has 18 residues. Germline V lookup: CDR1 SGHAT, CDR2 FQNNGV. V lost 1 base and J lost 0, with 15 bases in between. In DNA, the CDR3 is TGTGCCAGCAGCTTAGTTCGGGTCGGTCATGCAACTAATGAAAAACTGTTTTTT. Translation: CASSLVRVGHATNEKLFF.

This clonotype came up a few times. This chain links TRBV28 with TRBJ1-5; D is unresolved. Germline loops: CDR1 MDHEN, CDR2 SYDVKM. The CDR3 totals 14 residues. Between the trimmed V and J ends, which lost 1 base and 4 bases, there was a span of 8 bases. The DNA of the CDR3 is TGTGCCAGCAGTTTATTAGAGGATAATCAGCCCCAGCATTTT. It specifies CASSLLEDNQPQHF.

Turning to this clonotype: In this CDR3 the conserved last residue, phenylalanine or tryptophan, is missing, so a read error is likely. The chain combines TRBV6-2 or TRBV6-3 with TRBJ2-7, with 11 nucleotides matching TRBD2. This CDR3 contains 14 residues. Per the germline V gene, CDR1 is MNHEY and CDR2 is SVGEGT. V dropped 6 bases and J dropped 3; count of bases not matched to a gene: 4. The CDR3 region has the DNA TGTGCCAGCAGGAGACTAGCGGGAATCTACGAGCAGTACTCC. It codes for CASRRLAGIYEQYS.

This clonotype has at least ten counts. The V gene is TRBV3-1, the J gene TRBJ1-1; D perhaps matches TRBD1 (5 bases). V lost 1 base and J 3 bases, leaving 21 bases between the germline ends. Germline V gene lookup returns CDR1 LGHDT and CDR2 YNNKEL (reference sequence). The CDR3 contains 18 residues. CDR3 coding DNA: TGTGCCAGCAGCCAAGGTGAGACGACAGCCATTACTGACACTGAAGCTTTCTTT. Protein product: CASSQGETTAITDTEAFF.

This clonotype was observed at least ten times. This chain links TRBV5-1 with TRBJ1-1, with D possibly matching TRBD1 (5 bases). CDR1 SGHRS and CDR2 YFSETQ come from the germline V gene. CDR3 length: 14 amino acids. V was shortened by 0 bases and J by 4 bases, with 10 bases between the two germline ends. CDR3 sequence: CASSLEGRATEAFF. The CDR3 region has the DNA TGCGCCAGCAGCTTGGAGGGCAGGGCCACTGAAGCTTTCTTT.

This clonotype appeared a few times. The CDR3 DNA follows: TGTGCCAGCAGCTCCCAAGCGGCCTTCACCGGGGAGCTGTTTTTT. This translates into CASSSQAAFTGELFF. The chain carries TRBV7-9 and TRBJ2-2; a weak D match, TRBD2 (5 bases). CDR1 and CDR2 (germline): SEHNR, FQNEAQ (reference sequence). Trimming took 4 bases from V and 4 from J, leaving 13 bases between them. The CDR3 has 15 amino acids.

J is TRBJ2-5 and V is TRBV5-1; D tentatively reads TRBD1 or TRBD2 (5 bases each). V gave up 4 bases and J gave up 9 bases, with 19 bases separating them. This CDR3 contains 14 residues. Germline assignment: CDR1 SGHRS and CDR2 YFSETQ. This CDR3 reads CASSPERGPTAQYF. In nucleotides, the CDR3 is TGCGCCAGCAGCCCCGAGAGGGGCCCTACGGCCCAGTACTTC.